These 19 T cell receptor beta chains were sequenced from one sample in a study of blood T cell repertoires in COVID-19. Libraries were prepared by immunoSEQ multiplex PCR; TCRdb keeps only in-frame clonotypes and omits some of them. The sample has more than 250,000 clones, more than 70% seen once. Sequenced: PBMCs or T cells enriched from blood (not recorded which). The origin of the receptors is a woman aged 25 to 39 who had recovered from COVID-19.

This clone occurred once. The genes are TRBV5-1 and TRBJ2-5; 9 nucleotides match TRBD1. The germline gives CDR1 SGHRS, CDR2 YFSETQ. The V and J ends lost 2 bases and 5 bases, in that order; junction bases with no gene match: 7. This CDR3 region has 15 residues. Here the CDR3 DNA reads TGCGCCAGCAGCTTTAAGGGACAGGGCCTTGAGACCCAGTACTTC. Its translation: CASSFKGQGLETQYF.

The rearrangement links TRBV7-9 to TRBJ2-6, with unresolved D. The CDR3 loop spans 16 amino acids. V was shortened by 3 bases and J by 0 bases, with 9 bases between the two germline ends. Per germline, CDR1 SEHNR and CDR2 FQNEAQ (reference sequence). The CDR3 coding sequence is TGTGCCAGCAGCTTTTTCAGGTCCTCTGGGGCCAACGTCCTGACTTTC. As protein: CASSFFRSSGANVLTF.

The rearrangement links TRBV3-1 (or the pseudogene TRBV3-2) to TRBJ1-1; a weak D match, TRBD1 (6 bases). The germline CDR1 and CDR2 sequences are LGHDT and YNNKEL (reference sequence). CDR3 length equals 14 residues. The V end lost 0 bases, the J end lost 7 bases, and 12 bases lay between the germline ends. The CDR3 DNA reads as TGTGCCAGCAGCCAAGAGTACAGGGAAGGTGAAGCTTTCTTT. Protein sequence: CASSQEYREGEAFF.

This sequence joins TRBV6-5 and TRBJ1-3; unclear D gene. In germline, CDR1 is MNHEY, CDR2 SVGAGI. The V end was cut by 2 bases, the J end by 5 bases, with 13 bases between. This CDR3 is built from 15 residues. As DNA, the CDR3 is TGTGCCAGCAGTTACCAAGGAGGGTCTAGAAACACCATATATTTT. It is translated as CASSYQGGSRNTIYF.

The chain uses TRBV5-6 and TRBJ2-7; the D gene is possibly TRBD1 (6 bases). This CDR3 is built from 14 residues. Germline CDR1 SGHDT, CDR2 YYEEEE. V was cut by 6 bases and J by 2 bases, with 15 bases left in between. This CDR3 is CASTVTGRTYEQYF. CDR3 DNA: TGTGCCAGCACCGTTACAGGGAGAACCTACGAGCAGTACTTC.

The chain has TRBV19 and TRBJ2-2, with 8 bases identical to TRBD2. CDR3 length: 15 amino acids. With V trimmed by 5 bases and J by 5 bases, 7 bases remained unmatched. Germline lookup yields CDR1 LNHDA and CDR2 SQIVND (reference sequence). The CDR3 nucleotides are TGTGCCAGTAGTCCCGGGAGGGCCGGTACCGGGGAGCTGTTTTTT. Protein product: CASSPGRAGTGELFF. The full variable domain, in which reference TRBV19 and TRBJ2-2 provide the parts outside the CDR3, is DGGITQSPKYLFRKEGQNVTLSCEQNLNHDAMYWYRQDPGQGLRLIYYSQIVNDFQKGDIAEGYSVSREKKESFPLTVTSAQKNPTAFYLCASSPGRAGTGELFFGEGSRLTVL.

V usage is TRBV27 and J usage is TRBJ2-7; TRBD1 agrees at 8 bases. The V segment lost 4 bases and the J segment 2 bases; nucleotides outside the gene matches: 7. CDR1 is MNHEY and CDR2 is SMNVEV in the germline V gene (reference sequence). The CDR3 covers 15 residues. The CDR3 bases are TGTGCCAGCAGTTCCATCAGGGGGCGCGCCTACGAGCAGTACTTC. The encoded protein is CASSSIRGRAYEQYF.

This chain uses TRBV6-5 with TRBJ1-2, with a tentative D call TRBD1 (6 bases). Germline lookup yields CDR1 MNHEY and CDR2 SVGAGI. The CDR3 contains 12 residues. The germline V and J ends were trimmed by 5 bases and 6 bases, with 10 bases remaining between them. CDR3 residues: CASSPRTDGYTF. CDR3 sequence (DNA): TGTGCCAGCAGTCCGCGGACAGATGGCTACACCTTC.

CDR3: CASSQATGQGLADTQYF. The DNA for the CDR3 is TGCGCCAGCAGCCAAGCCACCGGGCAGGGCTTGGCAGATACGCAGTATTTT. The chain uses TRBV4-3 and TRBJ2-3, with D tentatively TRBD1 (5 bases). This CDR3 has 17 residues. Germline V gives CDR1 LGHNA, CDR2 YSLEER. V lost 1 base, J lost 4 bases, and 18 bases lay in between.

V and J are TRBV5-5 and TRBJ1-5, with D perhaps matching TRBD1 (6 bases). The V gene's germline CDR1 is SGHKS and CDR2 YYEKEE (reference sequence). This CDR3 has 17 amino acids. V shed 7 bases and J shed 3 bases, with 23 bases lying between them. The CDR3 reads CASPYTTGGQTNQPQHF. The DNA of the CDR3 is TGTGCCAGCCCATACACCACCGGGGGGCAAACCAATCAGCCCCAGCATTTT.

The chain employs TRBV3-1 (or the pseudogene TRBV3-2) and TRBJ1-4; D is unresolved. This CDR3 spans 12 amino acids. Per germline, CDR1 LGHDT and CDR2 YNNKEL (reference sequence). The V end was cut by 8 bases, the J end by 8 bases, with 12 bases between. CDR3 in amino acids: CASGGSREKLFF. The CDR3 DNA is TGTGCCAGCGGAGGATCCCGCGAAAAACTGTTTTTT.

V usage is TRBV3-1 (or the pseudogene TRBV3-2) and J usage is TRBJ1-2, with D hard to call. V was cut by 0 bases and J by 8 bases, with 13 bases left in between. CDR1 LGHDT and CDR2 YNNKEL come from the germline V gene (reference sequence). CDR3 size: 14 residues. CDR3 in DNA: TGTGCCAGCAGCCAAGATAGAGCGACTTTCGGCTACACCTTC. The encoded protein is CASSQDRATFGYTF.

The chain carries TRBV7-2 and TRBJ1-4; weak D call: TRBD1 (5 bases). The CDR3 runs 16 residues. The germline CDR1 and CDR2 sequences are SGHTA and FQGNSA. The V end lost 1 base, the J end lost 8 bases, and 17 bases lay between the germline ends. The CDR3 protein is CASSLEWAGRGEKLFF. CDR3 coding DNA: TGTGCCAGCAGCTTAGAATGGGCGGGCCGGGGGGAAAAACTGTTTTTT. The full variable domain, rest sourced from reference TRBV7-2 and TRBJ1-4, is GAGVSQSPSNKVTEKGKDVELRCDPISGHTALYWYRQSLGQGLEFLIYFQGNSAPDKSGLPSDRFSAERTGGSVSTLTIQRTQQEDSAVYLCASSLEWAGRGEKLFFGSGTQLSVL.

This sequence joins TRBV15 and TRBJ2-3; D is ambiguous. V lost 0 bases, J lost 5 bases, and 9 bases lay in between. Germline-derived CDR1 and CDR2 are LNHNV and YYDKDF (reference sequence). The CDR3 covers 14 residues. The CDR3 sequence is CATSRDPVRDTQYF. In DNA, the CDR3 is TGTGCCACCAGCAGAGACCCCGTCCGAGATACGCAGTATTTT.

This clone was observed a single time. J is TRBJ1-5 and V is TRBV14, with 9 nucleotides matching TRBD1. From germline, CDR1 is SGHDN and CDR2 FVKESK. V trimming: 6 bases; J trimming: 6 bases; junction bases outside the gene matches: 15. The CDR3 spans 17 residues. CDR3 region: CASRLSRGGTGIQPQHF. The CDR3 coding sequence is TGTGCCAGCAGACTATCCCGCGGTGGGACAGGGATTCAGCCCCAGCATTTT.

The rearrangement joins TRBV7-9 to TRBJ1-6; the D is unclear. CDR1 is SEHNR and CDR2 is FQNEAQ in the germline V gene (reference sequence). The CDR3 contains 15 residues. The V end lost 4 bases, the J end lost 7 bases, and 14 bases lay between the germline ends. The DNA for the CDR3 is TGTGCCAGCAGCTCAGGCCCCGCCGGCAATTCACCCCTCCACTTT. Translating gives CASSSGPAGNSPLHF.

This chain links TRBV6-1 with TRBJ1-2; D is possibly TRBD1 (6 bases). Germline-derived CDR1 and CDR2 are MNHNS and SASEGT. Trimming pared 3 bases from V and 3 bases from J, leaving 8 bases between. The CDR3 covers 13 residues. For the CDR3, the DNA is TGTGCCAGCAGTGAGAAGGGGGACTATGGCTACACCTTC. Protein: CASSEKGDYGYTF.

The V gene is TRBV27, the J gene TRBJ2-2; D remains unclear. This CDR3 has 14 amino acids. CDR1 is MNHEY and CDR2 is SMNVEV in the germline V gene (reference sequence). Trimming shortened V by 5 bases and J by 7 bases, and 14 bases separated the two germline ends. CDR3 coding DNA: TGTGCCAGCAGTCTGCAGCTAGACGGCGGGGAGCTGTTTTTT. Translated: CASSLQLDGGELFF.

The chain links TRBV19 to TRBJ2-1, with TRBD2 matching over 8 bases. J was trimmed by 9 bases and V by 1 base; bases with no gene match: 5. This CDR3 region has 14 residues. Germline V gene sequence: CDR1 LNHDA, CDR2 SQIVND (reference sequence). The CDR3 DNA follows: TGTGCCAGTAGTATAGGCGGGGGGCATGGTGAGCAGTTCTTC. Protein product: CASSIGGGHGEQFF.